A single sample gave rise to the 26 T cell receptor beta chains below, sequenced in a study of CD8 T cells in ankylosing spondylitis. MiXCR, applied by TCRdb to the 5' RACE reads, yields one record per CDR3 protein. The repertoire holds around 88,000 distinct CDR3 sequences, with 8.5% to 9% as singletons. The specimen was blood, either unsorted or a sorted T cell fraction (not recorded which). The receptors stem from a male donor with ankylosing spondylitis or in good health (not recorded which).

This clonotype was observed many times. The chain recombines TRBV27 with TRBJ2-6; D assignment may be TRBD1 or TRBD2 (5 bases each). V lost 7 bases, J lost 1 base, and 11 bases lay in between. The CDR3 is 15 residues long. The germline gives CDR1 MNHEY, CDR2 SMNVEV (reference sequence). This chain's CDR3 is CASKPRESGANVLTF. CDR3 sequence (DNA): TGTGCCAGCAAGCCCAGGGAGTCTGGGGCCAACGTCCTGACTTTC.

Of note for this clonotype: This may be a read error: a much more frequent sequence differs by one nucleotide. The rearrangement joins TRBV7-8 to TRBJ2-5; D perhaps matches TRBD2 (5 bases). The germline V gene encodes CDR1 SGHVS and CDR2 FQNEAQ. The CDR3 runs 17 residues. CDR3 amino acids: CVSSFPAGPRMQETQYF. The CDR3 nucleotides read TGTGTCAGCAGCTTCCCCGCGGGTCCCAGGATGCAAGAGACCCAGTACTTC.

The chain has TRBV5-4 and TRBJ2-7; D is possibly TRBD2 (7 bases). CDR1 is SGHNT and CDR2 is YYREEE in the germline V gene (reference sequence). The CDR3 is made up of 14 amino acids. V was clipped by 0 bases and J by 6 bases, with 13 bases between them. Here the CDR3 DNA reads TGTGCCAGCAGCTTGGTACGGGGGGCGACCGAGCAGTACTTC. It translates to CASSLVRGATEQYF. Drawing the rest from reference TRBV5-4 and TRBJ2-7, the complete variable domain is ETGVTQSPTHLIKTRGQQVTLRCSSQSGHNTVSWYQQALGQGPQFIFQYYREEENGRGNFPPRFSGLQFPNYSSELNVNALELDDSALYLCASSLVRGATEQYFGPGTRLTVT.

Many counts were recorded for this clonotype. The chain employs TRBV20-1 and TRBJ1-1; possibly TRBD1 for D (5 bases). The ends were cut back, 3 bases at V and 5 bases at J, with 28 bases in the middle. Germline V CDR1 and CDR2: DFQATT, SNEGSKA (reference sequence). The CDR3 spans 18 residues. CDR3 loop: CSARNQRWTNRQTTEAFF. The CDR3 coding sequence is TGCAGTGCTAGGAATCAAAGATGGACAAACAGACAGACTACTGAAGCTTTCTTT.

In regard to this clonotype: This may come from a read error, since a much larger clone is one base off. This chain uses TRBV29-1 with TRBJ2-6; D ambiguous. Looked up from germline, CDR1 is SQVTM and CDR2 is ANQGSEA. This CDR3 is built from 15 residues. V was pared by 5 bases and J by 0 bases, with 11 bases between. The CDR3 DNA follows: TGCAGCGTTTCTACACACGGCTCTGGGGCCAACGTCCTGACTTTC. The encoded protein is CSVSTHGSGANVLTF.

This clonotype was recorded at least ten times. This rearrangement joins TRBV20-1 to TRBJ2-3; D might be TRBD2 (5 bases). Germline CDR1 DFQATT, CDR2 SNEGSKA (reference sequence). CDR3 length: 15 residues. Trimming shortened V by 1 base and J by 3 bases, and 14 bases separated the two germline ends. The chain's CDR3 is CSARVRVRVTDTQYF. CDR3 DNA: TGCAGTGCTAGAGTACGGGTGAGGGTAACAGATACGCAGTATTTT.

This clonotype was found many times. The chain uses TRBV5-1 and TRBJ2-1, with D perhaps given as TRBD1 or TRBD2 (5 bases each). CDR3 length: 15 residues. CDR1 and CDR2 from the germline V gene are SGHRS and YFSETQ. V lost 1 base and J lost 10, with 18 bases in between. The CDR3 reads CASSLTGGSSGEQFF. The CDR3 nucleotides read TGCGCCAGCAGCTTGACAGGAGGTTCCTCCGGGGAGCAGTTCTTC.

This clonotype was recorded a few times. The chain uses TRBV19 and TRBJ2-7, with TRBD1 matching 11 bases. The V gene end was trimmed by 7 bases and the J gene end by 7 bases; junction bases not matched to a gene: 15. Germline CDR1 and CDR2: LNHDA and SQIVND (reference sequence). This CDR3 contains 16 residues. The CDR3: CASTSGQGAISDEQYF. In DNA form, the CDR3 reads TGTGCCAGTACCTCCGGACAGGGGGCGATTTCGGATGAGCAGTACTTC.

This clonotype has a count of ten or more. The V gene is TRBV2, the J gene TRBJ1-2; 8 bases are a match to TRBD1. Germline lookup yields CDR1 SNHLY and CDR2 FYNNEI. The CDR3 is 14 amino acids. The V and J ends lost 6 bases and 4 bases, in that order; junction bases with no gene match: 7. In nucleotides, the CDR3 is TGTGCCAGCAGGACAGGGGACCCGATCTATGGCTACACCTTC. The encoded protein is CASRTGDPIYGYTF.

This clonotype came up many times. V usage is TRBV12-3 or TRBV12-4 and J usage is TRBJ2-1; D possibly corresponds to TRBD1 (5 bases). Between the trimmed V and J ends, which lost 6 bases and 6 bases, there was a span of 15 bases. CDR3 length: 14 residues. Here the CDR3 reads CASRWTNNLNEQFF. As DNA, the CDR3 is TGTGCCAGCAGGTGGACAAACAACCTCAATGAGCAGTTCTTC.

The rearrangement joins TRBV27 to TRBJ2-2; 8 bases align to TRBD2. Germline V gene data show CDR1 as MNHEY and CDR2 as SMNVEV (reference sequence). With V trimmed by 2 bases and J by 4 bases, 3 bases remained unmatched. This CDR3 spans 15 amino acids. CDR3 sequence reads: CASSLSGGGTGELFF. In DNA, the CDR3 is TGTGCCAGCAGTTTAAGCGGGGGCGGCACCGGGGAGCTGTTTTTT.

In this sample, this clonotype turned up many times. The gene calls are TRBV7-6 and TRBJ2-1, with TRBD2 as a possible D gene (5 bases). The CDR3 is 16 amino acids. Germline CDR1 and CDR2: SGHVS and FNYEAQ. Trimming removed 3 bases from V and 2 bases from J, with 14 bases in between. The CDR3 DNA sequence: TGTGCCAGCAGCTTTAGGGCTAGCAGCGCCTACAATGAGCAGTTCTTC. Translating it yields CASSFRASSAYNEQFF.

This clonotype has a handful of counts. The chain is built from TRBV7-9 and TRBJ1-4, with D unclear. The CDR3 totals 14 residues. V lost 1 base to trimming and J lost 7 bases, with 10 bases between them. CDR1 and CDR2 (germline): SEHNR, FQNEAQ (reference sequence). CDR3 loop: CASSLDGGGEKLFF. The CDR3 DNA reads TGTGCCAGCAGCTTAGACGGAGGAGGTGAAAAACTGTTTTTT.

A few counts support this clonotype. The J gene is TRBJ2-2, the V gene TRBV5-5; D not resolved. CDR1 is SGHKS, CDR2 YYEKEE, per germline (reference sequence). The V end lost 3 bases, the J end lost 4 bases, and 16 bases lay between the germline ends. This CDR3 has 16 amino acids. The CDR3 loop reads CASSSAPKVRTGELFF. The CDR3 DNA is TGTGCCAGCAGCTCGGCCCCCAAGGTGCGCACCGGGGAGCTGTTTTTT.

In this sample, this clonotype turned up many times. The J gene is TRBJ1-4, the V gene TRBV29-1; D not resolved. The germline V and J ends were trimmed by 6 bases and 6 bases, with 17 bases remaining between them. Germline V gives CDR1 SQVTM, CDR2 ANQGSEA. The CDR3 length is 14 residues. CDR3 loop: CSVAGRENYEKLFF. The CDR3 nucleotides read TGCAGCGTCGCAGGAAGGGAGAACTATGAAAAACTGTTTTTT.

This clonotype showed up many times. The CDR3 region is CATSDHRGNYGYTF. CDR3 nucleotide sequence: TGTGCCACCAGTGATCACAGGGGGAACTATGGCTACACCTTC. The chain uses TRBV24-1 and TRBJ1-2, with 8 positions matching TRBD1. The germline V gene encodes CDR1 KGHDR and CDR2 SFDVKD. The CDR3 sequence is 14 residues long. Unmatched junction bases numbered 1, after V lost 3 bases and J lost 2 bases.

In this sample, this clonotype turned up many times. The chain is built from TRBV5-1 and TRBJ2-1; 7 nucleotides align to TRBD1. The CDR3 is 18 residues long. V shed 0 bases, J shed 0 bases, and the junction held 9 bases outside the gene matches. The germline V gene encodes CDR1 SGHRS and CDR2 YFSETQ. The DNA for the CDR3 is TGCGCCAGCAGCTTGGGGAGAAAGACAGGGAGCTCCTACAATGAGCAGTTCTTC. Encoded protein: CASSLGRKTGSSYNEQFF.

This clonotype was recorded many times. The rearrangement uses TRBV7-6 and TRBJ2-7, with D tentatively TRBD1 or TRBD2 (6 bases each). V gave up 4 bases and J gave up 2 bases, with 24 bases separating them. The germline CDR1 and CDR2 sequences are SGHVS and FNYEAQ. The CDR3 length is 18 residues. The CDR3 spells CASSSLKGGGGHPYEQYF. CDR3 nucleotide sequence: TGTGCCAGCAGCTCACTGAAGGGCGGAGGGGGGCACCCCTACGAGCAGTACTTC.

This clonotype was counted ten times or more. The CDR3 here is CASSLSPQGGTGKAFF. For the CDR3, the DNA is TGTGCCAGCAGCTTGTCACCCCAAGGCGGGACAGGGAAGGCTTTCTTT. V gene TRBV5-4 combines with J gene TRBJ1-1; 9 bases agree with TRBD1. The CDR3 totals 16 residues. With V trimmed by 1 base and J by 11 bases, 15 bases remained unmatched. Germline V lookup: CDR1 SGHNT, CDR2 YYREEE (reference sequence).

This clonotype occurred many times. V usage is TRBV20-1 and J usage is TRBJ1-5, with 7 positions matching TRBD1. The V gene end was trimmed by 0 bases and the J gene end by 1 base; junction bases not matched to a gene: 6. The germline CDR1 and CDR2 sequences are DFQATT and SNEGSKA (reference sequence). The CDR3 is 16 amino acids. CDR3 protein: CSARDLTGVSNQPQHF. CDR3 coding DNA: TGCAGTGCTAGAGATCTTACAGGGGTGAGCAATCAGCCCCAGCATTTT.

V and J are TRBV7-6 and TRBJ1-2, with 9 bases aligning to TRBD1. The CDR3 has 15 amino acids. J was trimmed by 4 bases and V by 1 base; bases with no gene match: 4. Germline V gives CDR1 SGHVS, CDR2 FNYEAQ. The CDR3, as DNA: TGTGCCAGCAGCTTAGGAACAGGGGGCAGCTATGGCTACACCTTC. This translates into CASSLGTGGSYGYTF.

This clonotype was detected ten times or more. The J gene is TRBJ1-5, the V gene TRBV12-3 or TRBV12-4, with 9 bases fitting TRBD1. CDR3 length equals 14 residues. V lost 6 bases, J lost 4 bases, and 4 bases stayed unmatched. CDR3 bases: TGTGCCAGCAGCGGACAGGGGATGAATCAGCCCCAGCATTTT. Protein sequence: CASSGQGMNQPQHF.

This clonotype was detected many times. CDR3 loop: CASSPDTIKRETQYF. The CDR3 bases are TGTGCCAGCAGCCCGGACACAATCAAGCGGGAGACCCAGTACTTC. The chain uses TRBV28 and TRBJ2-5; possibly TRBD1 or TRBD2 for D (5 bases each). In germline, CDR1 is MDHEN, CDR2 SYDVKM. This CDR3 is 15 amino acids long. V gave up 6 bases and J gave up 5 bases, with 19 bases separating them.

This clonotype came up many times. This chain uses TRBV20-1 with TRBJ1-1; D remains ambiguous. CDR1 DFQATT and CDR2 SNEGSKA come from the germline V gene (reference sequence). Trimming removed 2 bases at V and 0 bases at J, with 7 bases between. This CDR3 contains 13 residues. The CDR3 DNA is TGCAGTGCTAGACGCGTTGTGAACACTGAAGCTTTCTTT. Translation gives CSARRVVNTEAFF.

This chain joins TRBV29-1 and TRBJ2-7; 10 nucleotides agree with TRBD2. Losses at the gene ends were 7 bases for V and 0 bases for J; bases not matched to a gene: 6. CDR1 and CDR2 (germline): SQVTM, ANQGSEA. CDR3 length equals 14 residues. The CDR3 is CSAALAGDSYEQYF. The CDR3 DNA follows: TGCAGCGCCGCCCTAGCGGGGGACTCCTACGAGCAGTACTTC.

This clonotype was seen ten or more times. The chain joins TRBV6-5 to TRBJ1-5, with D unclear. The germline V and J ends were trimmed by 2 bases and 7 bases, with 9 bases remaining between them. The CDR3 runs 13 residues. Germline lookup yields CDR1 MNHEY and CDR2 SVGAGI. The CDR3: CASSYAGAQPQHF. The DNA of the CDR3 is TGTGCCAGCAGTTACGCGGGTGCGCAGCCCCAGCATTTT.